Shown below are 15 T cell receptor beta chains from a single sample sequenced in a study of cytomegalovirus exposure and HLA in healthy donors. The PCR had 60 Vbeta and 13 Jbeta primers. Data came from immunoSEQ multiplex PCR; TCRdb stores just in-frame clones and leaves some out. The sample consists of approximately 110,000 clones, approximately 79% of them appearing once. Sequencing was carried out using PBMCs. The origin of the receptors is a woman aged 40 to 50 in good health and CMV-seronegative.

V is TRBV4-3 and J is TRBJ1-1; tentatively, D is TRBD1 (6 bases). Trimming took 0 bases from V and 0 from J, leaving 8 bases between them. There are 15 residues in the CDR3. Germline V gene data show CDR1 as LGHNA and CDR2 as YSLEER. The CDR3 region is CASSQDQGMNTEAFF. The CDR3 DNA reads TGCGCCAGCAGCCAAGACCAGGGGATGAACACTGAAGCTTTCTTT.

The rearrangement joins TRBV7-2 to TRBJ2-7; no clear D gene. This CDR3 is built from 12 residues. Trimming took 2 bases from V and 5 from J, leaving 7 bases between them. CDR1 and CDR2 (germline): SGHTA, FQGNSA. The CDR3 bases are TGTGCCAGCAGCTTATATCCCCACGAGCAGTACTTC. Translated, it gives CASSLYPHEQYF.

The rearrangement uses TRBV7-8 and TRBJ1-4; 8 positions agree with TRBD1. V shed 4 bases, J shed 0 bases, and the junction held 13 bases outside the gene matches. The germline V gene has CDR1 SGHVS and CDR2 FQNEAQ. The CDR3 length is 19 residues. CDR3 protein: CASSSSRQGRSATNEKLFF. CDR3 sequence (DNA): TGTGCCAGCAGCTCGTCTCGACAGGGGCGCTCGGCAACTAATGAAAAACTGTTTTTT.

The V and J genes are TRBV6-5 and TRBJ2-2, with D possibly matching TRBD1 (6 bases). Germline V CDR1 and CDR2: MNHEY, SVGAGI. The CDR3 consists of 15 residues. V was trimmed by 4 bases and J by 3 bases, leaving 12 bases between them. CDR3 nucleotides: TGTGCCAGCAGTTGGGACACTTCGGACACCGGGGAGCTGTTTTTT. Amino acid sequence: CASSWDTSDTGELFF.

This clone was counted between two and nine times. V usage is TRBV29-1 and J usage is TRBJ1-2, with D possibly being TRBD1 (5 bases). Germline CDR1 reads SQVTM; CDR2 reads ANQGSEA. The CDR3 sequence is 14 residues long. The germline V and J ends were trimmed by 5 bases and 1 base, with 14 bases remaining between them. The DNA for the CDR3 is TGCAGCGTTAGGAGGGCAGGGATTAACTATGGCTACACCTTC. It yields the protein CSVRRAGINYGYTF. The entire variable domain, with the rest obtained from reference TRBV29-1 and TRBJ1-2, is as follows: SAVISQKPSRDICQRGTSLTIQCQVDSQVTMMFWYRQQPGQSLTLIATANQGSEATYESGFVIDKFPISRPNLTFSTLTVSNMSPEDSSIYLCSVRRAGINYGYTFGSGTRLTVV.

This chain connects TRBV11-2 to TRBJ2-1; 12 bases map to TRBD2. V gave up 3 bases and J gave up 4 bases; unmatched junction bases: 1. The CDR3 length is 15 residues. CDR1 is SGHAT, CDR2 FQNNGV, per germline. CDR3 loop: CASSLTSGGYNEQFF. Here the CDR3 DNA reads TGTGCCAGCAGCTTGACTAGCGGGGGTTACAATGAGCAGTTCTTC. The full variable domain, completed using reference TRBV11-2 and TRBJ2-1, is EAGVAQSPRYKIIEKRQSVAFWCNPISGHATLYWYQQILGQGPKLLIQFQNNGVVDDSQLPKDRFSAERLKGVDSTLKIQPAKLEDSAVYLCASSLTSGGYNEQFFGPGTRLTVL.

This sequence joins TRBV4-2 and TRBJ2-1; 9 nucleotides agree with TRBD2. The V gene's germline CDR1 is LGHNA and CDR2 YNFKEQ. This CDR3 contains 15 residues. V dropped 4 bases and J dropped 7; count of bases not matched to a gene: 8. CDR3 amino acids: CASSPGGGVGNEQFF. CDR3 nucleotide sequence: TGTGCCAGCAGCCCGGGCGGGGGGGTTGGAAATGAGCAGTTCTTC.

The rearrangement uses TRBV7-2 and TRBJ1-5; D possibly corresponds to TRBD1 (5 bases). The V end was cut by 6 bases, the J end by 0 bases, with 12 bases between. The germline V gene has CDR1 SGHTA and CDR2 FQGNSA. The CDR3 contains 15 residues. The CDR3 DNA follows: TGTGCCAGCAGTCCAACAGGTTATAGCAATCAGCCCCAGCATTTT. Its protein is CASSPTGYSNQPQHF.

The chain uses TRBV5-6 and TRBJ1-2; D not certain. Germline assignment: CDR1 SGHDT and CDR2 YYEEEE. Trimming removed 0 bases at V and 4 bases at J, with 4 bases between. The CDR3 is made up of 12 amino acids. The CDR3, as DNA: TGTGCCAGCAGCTTGGACGGCTATGGCTACACCTTC. It specifies CASSLDGYGYTF.

The chain couples TRBV28 to TRBJ2-3; 11 nucleotides agree with TRBD2. CDR3 length equals 20 residues. The germline CDR1 and CDR2 sequences are MDHEN and SYDVKM. The junction had 17 bases not matched to a gene; V was cut back by 4 bases and J by 2 bases. CDR3 amino acids: CASSWVSGGASGGLTDTQYF. In nucleotides, the CDR3 is TGTGCCAGCAGTTGGGTTAGCGGGGGGGCCAGTGGGGGGCTCACAGATACGCAGTATTTT.

The gene calls are TRBV29-1 and TRBJ1-2; D is perhaps TRBD1 (5 bases). Between the trimmed V and J ends, which lost 4 bases and 5 bases, there was a span of 11 bases. CDR3 length: 12 amino acids. CDR1 SQVTM and CDR2 ANQGSEA come from the germline V gene. CDR3 in DNA: TGCAGCGTTGGGGGGGGGATGTATGGCTACACCTTC. Protein: CSVGGGMYGYTF. Looking up the rest from reference TRBV29-1 and TRBJ1-2 gives the full variable domain: SAVISQKPSRDICQRGTSLTIQCQVDSQVTMMFWYRQQPGQSLTLIATANQGSEATYESGFVIDKFPISRPNLTFSTLTVSNMSPEDSSIYLCSVGGGMYGYTFGSGTRLTVV.

The chain links TRBV11-2 to TRBJ1-5; TRBD1 is a possible D gene (6 bases). The CDR3 is made up of 14 amino acids. Trimming cost V 0 bases and J 9 bases, with 12 bases left between them. CDR1 and CDR2 (germline): SGHAT, FQNNGV. CDR3 loop: CASSLDPTGSPQHF. CDR3 DNA: TGTGCCAGCAGCTTAGACCCAACAGGGTCGCCCCAGCATTTT.

V is TRBV7-2 and J is TRBJ1-2; weak D call: TRBD1 (5 bases). Germline-derived CDR1 and CDR2 are SGHTA and FQGNSA. The CDR3 runs to 16 residues. The V end lost 0 bases, the J end lost 6 bases, and 17 bases lay between the germline ends. CDR3 sequence reads: CASSLAPPTVNNGYTF. In DNA, the CDR3 is TGTGCCAGCAGCTTAGCTCCCCCGACAGTAAACAATGGCTACACCTTC.

As concerns this clone: Additional DNA sequences in this sample encode the identical CDR3. V and J are TRBV9 and TRBJ1-6; TRBD1 might be the D (6 bases). This CDR3 has 15 amino acids. V dropped 0 bases and J dropped 7 bases, with 11 bases sitting between them. From germline, CDR1 is SGDLS and CDR2 YYNGEE. This CDR3 is CASSVESRGNSPLHF. CDR3 bases: TGTGCCAGCAGCGTAGAGTCCAGGGGAAATTCACCCCTCCACTTT.

The chain joins TRBV7-6 to TRBJ2-2; unclear D gene. Looked up from germline, CDR1 is SGHVS and CDR2 is FNYEAQ. The V gene lost 5 bases and the J gene lost 3 bases, with 10 bases spanning the gap. CDR3 length: 14 amino acids. CDR3 loop: CASSPRVYTGELFF. The CDR3 coding sequence is TGTGCCAGCAGCCCTAGAGTTTACACCGGGGAGCTGTTTTTT.